The rows below give T cell receptor beta chains drawn from one sample of a study of shared clonotypes between healthy human individuals. The data were produced by immunoSEQ multiplex PCR, yet TCRdb's version contains in-frame clones alone and is incomplete. The data show 2 million to 2.5 million clones, approximately 94% seen once. Material: naive CD4+ T cells sorted from blood. These receptors were taken from a man younger than 35 in good health. Both conserved end residues are part of each CDR3. A D gene is named only where the DNA matches it firmly. Some rows have no size entry. The others give once, few or many, or a class for an expanded clone.

V: TRBV9; D: .; size: .; J: TRBJ1-6; CDR3: CASSVGQVNSPLHF; DNA: TGTGCCAGCAGCGTAGGTCAGGTTAATTCACCCCTCCACTTT
V: TRBV9; D: TRBD1; size: .; J: TRBJ2-1; CDR3: CASSNAPGGEQFF; DNA: TGTGCCAGCAGCAACGCCCCAGGGGGCGAGCAGTTCTTC
V: TRBV28; D: TRBD1; size: .; J: TRBJ2-5; CDR3: CASSSQGGRETQYF; DNA: TGTGCCAGCAGCTCACAGGGGGGCAGGGAGACCCAGTACTTC
V: TRBV12-5; D: TRBD2; size: once; J: TRBJ2-7; CDR3: CASGLVLGSGSYEQYF; DNA: TGTGCTAGTGGTTTGGTACTTGGTAGCGGGTCCTACGAGCAGTACTTC
V: TRBV6-5; D: .; size: .; J: TRBJ2-3; CDR3: CASQKGDTQYF; DNA: TGTGCCAGCCAAAAAGGGGATACGCAGTATTTT
V: TRBV9; D: TRBD1; size: .; J: TRBJ1-1; CDR3: CASSAGTGNRVTEAFF; DNA: TGTGCCAGCAGCGCGGGGACAGGGAATAGGGTCACTGAAGCTTTCTTT
V: TRBV18; D: .; size: .; J: TRBJ1-2; CDR3: CASSRPQGLGYTF; DNA: TGTGCCAGCTCCCGGCCGCAGGGACTGGGCTACACCTTC
V: TRBV7-2; D: .; size: few; J: TRBJ1-1; CDR3: CASSLPSTLGNTEAFF; DNA: TGTGCCAGCAGCTTACCTAGCACGTTGGGGAACACTGAAGCTTTCTTT
V: TRBV2; D: .; size: few; J: TRBJ2-3; CDR3: CASSELGLNTDTQYF; DNA: TGTGCCAGCAGCGAGTTGGGACTTAACACAGATACGCAGTATTTT
V: TRBV19; D: .; size: .; J: TRBJ2-2; CDR3: CASSSPGILTGELFF; DNA: TGTGCCAGTAGTTCCCCTGGGATTCTTACCGGGGAGCTGTTTTTT
V: TRBV18; D: .; size: .; J: TRBJ1-3; CDR3: CASSPQDSSGNTIYF; DNA: TGTGCCAGCTCACCACAGGACAGCTCTGGAAACACCATATATTTT
V: TRBV28; D: .; size: .; J: TRBJ1-2; CDR3: CASSLIDRLGDGYTF; DNA: TGTGCCAGCAGTTTAATAGACAGGCTAGGAGATGGCTACACCTTC
V: TRBV27; D: TRBD1; size: .; J: TRBJ2-2; CDR3: CASQKVKGQLNTGELFF; DNA: TGTGCCAGCCAAAAAGTAAAGGGACAGCTAAACACCGGGGAGCTGTTTTTT
V: TRBV6-1; D: .; size: .; J: TRBJ2-1; CDR3: CASNARTYNEQFF; DNA: TGTGCCAGCAATGCCCGGACCTACAATGAGCAGTTCTTC
V: TRBV10-3; D: TRBD2; size: once; J: TRBJ2-1; CDR3: CATSGLAGAVQFF; DNA: TGTGCCACCTCCGGACTAGCGGGAGCGGTGCAGTTCTTC
V: TRBV6-1; D: .; size: .; J: TRBJ1-6; CDR3: CASSEQDRNSPLHF; DNA: TGTGCCAGCAGTGAGCAGGACCGCAATTCACCCCTCCACTTT
V: TRBV29-1; D: .; size: .; J: TRBJ2-5; CDR3: CSVDVRVGETQYF; DNA: TGCAGCGTTGACGTTAGGGTCGGCGAGACCCAGTACTTC
V: TRBV9; D: .; size: .; J: TRBJ1-2; CDR3: CASSLDTSAYTF; DNA: TGTGCCAGCAGCCTCGACACCTCTGCCTACACCTTC
V: TRBV18; D: TRBD2; size: .; J: TRBJ2-7; CDR3: CASSPRTSGDEQYF; DNA: TGTGCCAGCTCACCAAGGACTAGCGGGGACGAGCAGTACTTC
V: TRBV7-9; D: .; size: .; J: TRBJ1-5; CDR3: CASSLDVGSNQPQHF; DNA: TGTGCCAGCAGCTTAGACGTTGGGAGCAATCAGCCCCAGCATTTT
V: TRBV18; D: TRBD1; size: .; J: TRBJ2-7; CDR3: CASGKGQGSSYEQYF; DNA: TGTGCCAGCGGGAAGGGACAGGGATCCAGCTACGAGCAGTACTTC
V: TRBV5-1; D: TRBD2; size: .; J: TRBJ2-3; CDR3: CASSLTSGTYSTQYF; DNA: TGCGCCAGCAGCCTGACTAGCGGGACGTATAGTACGCAGTATTTT
V: TRBV5-1; D: .; size: .; J: TRBJ2-7; CDR3: CASSLRGTGDEQYF; DNA: TGCGCCAGCAGCTTGAGAGGGACTGGGGACGAGCAGTACTTC
V: TRBV11-1; D: TRBD2; size: .; J: TRBJ2-1; CDR3: CASSLATLAGAFNEQFF; DNA: TGTGCCAGCAGCTTAGCGACCCTAGCGGGGGCCTTTAATGAGCAGTTCTTC
V: TRBV6-5; D: .; size: .; J: TRBJ2-1; CDR3: CASSYSNRGEQFF; DNA: TGTGCCAGCAGTTACTCGAACCGCGGTGAGCAGTTCTTC
V: TRBV6-1; D: .; size: .; J: TRBJ2-7; CDR3: CASINGAQREQYF; DNA: TGTGCCAGCATCAACGGGGCGCAACGCGAGCAGTACTTC
V: TRBV5-4; D: TRBD1; size: .; J: TRBJ1-2; CDR3: CASSLADRVNYGYTF; DNA: TGTGCCAGCAGCTTGGCCGACAGGGTTAACTATGGCTACACCTTC
V: TRBV5-1; D: .; size: .; J: TRBJ1-1; CDR3: CASSLVTFSEAFF; DNA: TGCGCCAGCAGCTTGGTGACGTTTTCTGAAGCTTTCTTT
V: TRBV30; D: .; size: .; J: TRBJ1-4; CDR3: CAWSGDPGHSDEKLFF; DNA: TGTGCCTGGAGCGGCGACCCGGGACATTCGGATGAAAAACTGTTTTTT
V: TRBV6-6; D: .; size: .; J: TRBJ1-1; CDR3: CASSYSSTEAFF; DNA: TGTGCCAGCAGTTACTCGTCCACTGAAGCTTTCTTT
V: TRBV5-6; D: TRBD2; size: .; J: TRBJ2-1; CDR3: CASSARTSGRDEQFF; DNA: TGTGCCAGCAGCGCAAGGACTAGCGGGAGAGATGAGCAGTTCTTC
V: TRBV10-3; D: TRBD2; size: .; J: TRBJ2-7; CDR3: CAISESGLAGGWDEQYF; DNA: TGTGCCATCAGTGAGTCCGGGCTAGCGGGAGGGTGGGACGAGCAGTACTTC
V: TRBV28; D: TRBD1; size: .; J: TRBJ1-5; CDR3: CASSSTGGTEPQHF; DNA: TGTGCCAGCAGTTCGACAGGGGGCACGGAGCCCCAGCATTTT
V: TRBV28; D: .; size: .; J: TRBJ1-2; CDR3: CASGPTNLYGYTF; DNA: TGTGCCAGCGGCCCAACGAACCTCTATGGCTACACCTTC
V: TRBV5-1; D: .; size: .; J: TRBJ2-3; CDR3: CASGGGISTDTQYF; DNA: TGCGCCAGCGGAGGAGGTATCAGCACAGATACGCAGTATTTT
V: TRBV12-5; D: .; size: .; J: TRBJ2-7; CDR3: CASGKNGQSYEQYF; DNA: TGTGCTAGTGGCAAAAACGGACAGTCCTACGAGCAGTACTTC
V: TRBV5-3; D: .; size: .; J: TRBJ2-2; CDR3: CARSLRREGDGELFF; DNA: TGTGCCAGAAGCTTGAGGAGGGAAGGAGACGGGGAGCTGTTTTTT
V: TRBV5-5; D: .; size: .; J: TRBJ1-1; CDR3: CASSRQAEAFF; DNA: TGTGCCAGCAGCAGGCAGGCTGAAGCTTTCTTT
V: TRBV5-4; D: TRBD1; size: .; J: TRBJ2-1; CDR3: CASSATDRDPFNEQFF; DNA: TGTGCCAGCAGCGCGACCGACAGGGACCCTTTCAATGAGCAGTTCTTC
V: TRBV7-2; D: TRBD2; size: once; J: TRBJ2-2; CDR3: CASNLAGGNTGELFF; DNA: TGTGCCAGCAATCTGGCGGGAGGAAACACCGGGGAGCTGTTTTTT
V: TRBV19; D: .; size: once; J: TRBJ1-3; CDR3: CASSEGNTIYF; DNA: TGTGCCAGTAGTGAGGGAAACACCATATATTTT
V: TRBV6-1; D: .; size: .; J: TRBJ2-2; CDR3: CASSPRLEGGELFF; DNA: TGTGCCAGCAGCCCCAGACTAGAAGGCGGGGAGCTGTTTTTT
V: TRBV25-1; D: .; size: .; J: TRBJ1-4; CDR3: CASSENFYWGGTPEKLFF; DNA: TGTGCCAGCAGTGAGAACTTCTACTGGGGGGGAACCCCTGAAAAACTGTTTTTT
V: TRBV7-2; D: TRBD1; size: .; J: TRBJ2-7; CDR3: CASRKGTGYEQYF; DNA: TGTGCCAGCAGAAAAGGGACAGGTTACGAGCAGTACTTC
V: TRBV7-2; D: .; size: .; J: TRBJ2-7; CDR3: CASSLLGTYEQYF; DNA: TGTGCCAGCAGCTTGCTAGGTACCTACGAGCAGTACTTC
V: TRBV28; D: TRBD2; size: .; J: TRBJ2-7; CDR3: CASSFGRGDEQYF; DNA: TGTGCCAGCAGTTTCGGGCGGGGGGACGAGCAGTACTTC
V: TRBV27; D: .; size: .; J: TRBJ1-1; CDR3: CASSSRGLNTEAFF; DNA: TGTGCCAGCAGTTCACGGGGGTTGAACACTGAAGCTTTCTTT
V: TRBV7-2; D: TRBD2; size: .; J: TRBJ2-7; CDR3: CASSLGTGGTYEQYF; DNA: TGTGCCAGCAGCTTAGGGACCGGGGGGACCTACGAGCAGTACTTC